This T cell receptor beta chain was profiled in a study of blood T cell repertoires in COVID-19. Germline V gene lookup returns CDR1 SGHRS and CDR2 YFSETQ. The V and J ends lost 0 bases and 4 bases respectively, with 13 bases between them. The CDR3 runs to 15 residues. In the original analysis: Amplification with reference gene primers provided the estimates of nucleated cell counts. Generated by immunoSEQ multiplex PCR, the TCRdb table keeps only in-frame clones and is missing some. V and J calls and clone size are those listed in that table; D and trimming were worked out from the DNA. The repertoire has about 55,000 clones, around 79% of them found once; the top ten carry roughly 13%.

Source material: peripheral blood. This chain uses TRBV5-1 with TRBJ1-1; no clear D gene. This clonotype originated in a woman aged 70-85 years with acute or convalescent COVID-19. The CDR3 DNA sequence: TGCGCCAGCAGCTTGGGACGGGGTGTCACCACTGAAGCTTTCTTT. Translation: CASSLGRGVTTEAFF.